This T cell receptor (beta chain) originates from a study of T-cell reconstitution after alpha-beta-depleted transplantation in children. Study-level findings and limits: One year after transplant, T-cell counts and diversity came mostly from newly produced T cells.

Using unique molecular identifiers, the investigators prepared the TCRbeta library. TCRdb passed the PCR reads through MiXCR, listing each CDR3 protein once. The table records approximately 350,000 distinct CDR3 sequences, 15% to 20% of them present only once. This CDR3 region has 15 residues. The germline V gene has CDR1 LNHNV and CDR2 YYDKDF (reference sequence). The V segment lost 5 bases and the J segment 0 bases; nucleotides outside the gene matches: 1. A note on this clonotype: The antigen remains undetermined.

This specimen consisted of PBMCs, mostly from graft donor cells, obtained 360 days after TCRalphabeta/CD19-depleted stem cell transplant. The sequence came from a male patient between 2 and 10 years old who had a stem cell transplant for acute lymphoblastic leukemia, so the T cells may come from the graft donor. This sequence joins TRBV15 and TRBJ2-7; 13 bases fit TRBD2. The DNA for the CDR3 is TGTGCCACCAGCGGACTAGCGGGAGCCTCCTACGAGCAGTACTTC. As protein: CATSGLAGASYEQYF.